The source of this T cell receptor beta chain is a study of T cells after yellow fever vaccination. Overall study results and limits: A limited proportion of clonotypes was detected within both the CD4 and CD8 compartments. In FACS-sorted repertoires, abundant clonotypes from the bulk population could appear as contaminants. Boosting was followed by the reappearance of most primary-vaccination clones (under 97% CD4, under 90% CD8).

This clonotype was counted many times. Antigen unknown. Researchers made TCR cDNA using 5'RACE template switching, and this step added a universal primer site and UMIs. Using its own MiXCR run on the 5' RACE reads, TCRdb lists one record per CDR3 protein. Counted here are under 300,000 distinct CDR3 sequences, 5.5% to 8.5% occurring once; the ten biggest clones make up roughly 1%. Germline trimming cut 10 bases from V and 5 bases from J; bases unmatched to any gene: 13. Germline V CDR1 and CDR2: KGHSH, LQKENI. The CDR3 spans 15 residues. The chain combines TRBV18 with TRBJ2-1, with TRBD2 matching 8 bases. Sequenced material: CD4+ T cells sorted from PBMCs, taken on the day of the yellow fever booster vaccination. The origin of this receptor is a man younger than 45 who received the YFV17D yellow fever vaccine. The CDR3 bases are TGTGCCACCTCCGGGGGAGCGGGAGAGAACAATGAGCAGTTCTTC. This encodes CATSGGAGENNEQFF. Using reference TRBV18 and TRBJ2-1 for the parts outside the CDR3, the full variable domain is NAGVMQNPRHLVRRRGQEARLRCSPMKGHSHVYWYRQLPEEGLKFMVYLQKENIIDESGMPKERFSAEFPKEGPSILRIQQVVRGDSAAYFCATSGGAGENNEQFFGPGTRLTVL.